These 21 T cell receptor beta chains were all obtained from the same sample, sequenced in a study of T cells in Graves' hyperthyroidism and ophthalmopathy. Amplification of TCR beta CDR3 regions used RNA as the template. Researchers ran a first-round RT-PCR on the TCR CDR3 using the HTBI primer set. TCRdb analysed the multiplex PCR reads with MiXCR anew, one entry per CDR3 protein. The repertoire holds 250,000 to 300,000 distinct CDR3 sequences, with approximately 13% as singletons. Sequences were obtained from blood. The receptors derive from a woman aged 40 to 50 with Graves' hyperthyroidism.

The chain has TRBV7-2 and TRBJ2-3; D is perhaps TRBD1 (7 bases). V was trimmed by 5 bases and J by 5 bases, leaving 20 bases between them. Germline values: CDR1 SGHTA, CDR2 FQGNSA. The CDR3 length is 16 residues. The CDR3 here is CASSVGGTVLGDTQYF. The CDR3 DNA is TGTGCCAGCAGCGTGGGCGGGACAGTCCTGGGAGATACGCAGTATTTT.

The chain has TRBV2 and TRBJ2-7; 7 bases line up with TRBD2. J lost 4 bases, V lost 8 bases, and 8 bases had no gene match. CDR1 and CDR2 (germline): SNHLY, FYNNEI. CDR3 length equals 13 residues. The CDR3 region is CASSRLAAYEQYF. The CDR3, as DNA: TGTGCCAGCTCCCGACTAGCCGCTTACGAGCAGTACTTC.

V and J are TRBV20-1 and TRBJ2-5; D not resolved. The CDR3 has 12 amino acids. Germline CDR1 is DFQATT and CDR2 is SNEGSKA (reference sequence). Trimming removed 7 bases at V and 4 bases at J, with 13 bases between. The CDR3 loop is CSVDPTRETQYF. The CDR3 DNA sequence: TGCAGTGTAGACCCTACTCGAGAGACCCAGTACTTC.

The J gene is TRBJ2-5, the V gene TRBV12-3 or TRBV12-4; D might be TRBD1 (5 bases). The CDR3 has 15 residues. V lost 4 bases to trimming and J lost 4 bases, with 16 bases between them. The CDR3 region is CASSYGQGGIETQYF. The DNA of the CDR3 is TGTGCCAGCAGTTATGGGCAGGGTGGTATAGAGACCCAGTACTTC.

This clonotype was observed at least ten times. CDR3 nucleotide sequence: TGTGCTAGTGGTTTGGTACTAGAAAACTCTGGAAACACCATATATTTT. Protein sequence: CASGLVLENSGNTIYF. This sequence joins TRBV12-5 and TRBJ1-3; D ambiguous. V was clipped by 0 bases and J by 0 bases, with 9 bases between them. There are 16 residues in the CDR3. Germline loops: CDR1 LGHNT, CDR2 FRNRAP.

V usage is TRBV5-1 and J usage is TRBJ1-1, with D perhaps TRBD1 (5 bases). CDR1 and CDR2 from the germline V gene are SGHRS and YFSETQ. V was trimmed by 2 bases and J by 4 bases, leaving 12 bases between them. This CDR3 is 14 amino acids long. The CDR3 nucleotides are TGCGCCAGCAGCTTTGGGGGGAGGGCCACTGAAGCTTTCTTT. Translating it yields CASSFGGRATEAFF. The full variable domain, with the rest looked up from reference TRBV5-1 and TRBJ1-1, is KAGVTQTPRYLIKTRGQQVTLSCSPISGHRSVSWYQQTPGQGLQFLFEYFSETQRNKGNFPGRFSGRQFSNSRSEMNVSTLELGDSALYLCASSFGGRATEAFFGQGTRLTVV.

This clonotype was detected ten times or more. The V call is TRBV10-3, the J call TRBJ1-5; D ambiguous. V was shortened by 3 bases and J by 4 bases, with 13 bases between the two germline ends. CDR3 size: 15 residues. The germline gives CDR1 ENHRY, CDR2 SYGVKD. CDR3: CAISDYKERNQPQHF. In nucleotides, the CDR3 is TGTGCCATCAGTGACTACAAGGAGAGAAATCAGCCCCAGCATTTT.

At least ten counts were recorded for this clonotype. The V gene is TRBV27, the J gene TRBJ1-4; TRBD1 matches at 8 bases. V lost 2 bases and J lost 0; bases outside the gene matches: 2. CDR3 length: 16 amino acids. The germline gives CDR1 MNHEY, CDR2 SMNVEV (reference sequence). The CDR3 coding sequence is TGTGCCAGCAGTTTAGGACAGGGAACAACTAATGAAAAACTGTTTTTT. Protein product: CASSLGQGTTNEKLFF.

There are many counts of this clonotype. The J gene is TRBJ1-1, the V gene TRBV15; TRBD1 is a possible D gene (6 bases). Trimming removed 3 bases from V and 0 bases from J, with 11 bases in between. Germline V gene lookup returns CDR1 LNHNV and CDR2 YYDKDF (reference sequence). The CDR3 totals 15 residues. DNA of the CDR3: TGTGCCACCAGCAGTACAGGGTTCATGAACACTGAAGCTTTCTTT. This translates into CATSSTGFMNTEAFF. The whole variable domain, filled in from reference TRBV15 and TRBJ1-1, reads DAMVIQNPRYQVTQFGKPVTLSCSQTLNHNVMYWYQQKSSQAPKLLFHYYDKDFNNEADTPDNFQSRRPNTSFCFLDIRSPGLGDTAMYLCATSSTGFMNTEAFFGQGTRLTVV.

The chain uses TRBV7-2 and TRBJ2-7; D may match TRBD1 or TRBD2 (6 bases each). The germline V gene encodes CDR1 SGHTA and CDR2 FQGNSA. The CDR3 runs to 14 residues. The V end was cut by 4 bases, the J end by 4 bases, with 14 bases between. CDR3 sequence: CASSSTEGGYEQYF. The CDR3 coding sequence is TGTGCCAGCAGCTCAACCGAGGGGGGTTACGAGCAGTACTTC.

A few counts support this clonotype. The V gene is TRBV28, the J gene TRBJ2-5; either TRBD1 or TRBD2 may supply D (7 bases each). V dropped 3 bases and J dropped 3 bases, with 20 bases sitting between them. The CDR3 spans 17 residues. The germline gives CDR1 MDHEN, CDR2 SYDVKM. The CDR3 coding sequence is TGTGCCAGCAGTTTGCAGGGGGAGGGTGGTCTAGAAGAGACCCAGTACTTC. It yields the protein CASSLQGEGGLEETQYF.

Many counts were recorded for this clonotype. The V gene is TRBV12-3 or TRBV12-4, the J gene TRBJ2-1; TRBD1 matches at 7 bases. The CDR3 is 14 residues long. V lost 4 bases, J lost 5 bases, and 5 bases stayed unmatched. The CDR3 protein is CASSSQGRNNEQFF. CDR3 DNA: TGTGCCAGCAGTTCACAGGGGCGGAACAATGAGCAGTTCTTC.

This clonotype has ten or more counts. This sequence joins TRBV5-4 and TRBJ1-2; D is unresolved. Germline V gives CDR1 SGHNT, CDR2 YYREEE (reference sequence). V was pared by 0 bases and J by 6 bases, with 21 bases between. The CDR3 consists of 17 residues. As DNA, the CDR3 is TGTGCCAGCAGCTTGGAGGGTCAAGGTCACCCGGCGCATGGCTACACCTTC. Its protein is CASSLEGQGHPAHGYTF.

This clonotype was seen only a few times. The CDR3 region has the DNA TGCAGTGTGAACAACGGGACAGTCTCTGGAAACACCATATATTTT. It specifies CSVNNGTVSGNTIYF. The genes are TRBV20-1 and TRBJ1-3, with 7 positions matching TRBD1. The CDR3 spans 15 residues. Trimming removed 7 bases from V and 0 bases from J; junction bases left unmatched: 9. The germline V gene encodes CDR1 DFQATT and CDR2 SNEGSKA (reference sequence).

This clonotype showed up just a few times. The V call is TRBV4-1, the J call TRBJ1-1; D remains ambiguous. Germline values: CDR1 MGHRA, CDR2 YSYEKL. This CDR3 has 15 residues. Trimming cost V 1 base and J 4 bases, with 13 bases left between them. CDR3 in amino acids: CASSQGFIRGTEAFF. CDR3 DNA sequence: TGCGCCAGCAGCCAAGGTTTCATTCGTGGCACTGAAGCTTTCTTT.

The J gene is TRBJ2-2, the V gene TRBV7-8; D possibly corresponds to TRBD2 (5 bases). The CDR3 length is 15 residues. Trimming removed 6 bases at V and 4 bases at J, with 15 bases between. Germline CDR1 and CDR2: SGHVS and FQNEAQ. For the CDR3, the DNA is TGTGCCAGCAGTCGCCCGGACTTGTTCACCGGGGAGCTGTTTTTT. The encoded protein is CASSRPDLFTGELFF.

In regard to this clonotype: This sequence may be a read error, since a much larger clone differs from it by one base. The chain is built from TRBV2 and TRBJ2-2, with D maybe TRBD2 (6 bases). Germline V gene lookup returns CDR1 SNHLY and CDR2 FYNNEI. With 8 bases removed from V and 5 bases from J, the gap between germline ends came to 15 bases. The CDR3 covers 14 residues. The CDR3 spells CASVRSGVTGELFF. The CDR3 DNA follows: TGTGCCAGCGTCCGATCGGGAGTTACCGGGGAGCTGTTTTTT.

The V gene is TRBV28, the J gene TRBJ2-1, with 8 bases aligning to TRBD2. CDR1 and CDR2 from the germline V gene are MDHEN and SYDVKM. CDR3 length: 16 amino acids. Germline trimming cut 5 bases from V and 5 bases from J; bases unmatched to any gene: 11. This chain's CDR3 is CASSASGTSRNNEQFF. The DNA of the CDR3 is TGTGCCAGCAGTGCCTCCGGGACTAGTAGAAACAATGAGCAGTTCTTC.

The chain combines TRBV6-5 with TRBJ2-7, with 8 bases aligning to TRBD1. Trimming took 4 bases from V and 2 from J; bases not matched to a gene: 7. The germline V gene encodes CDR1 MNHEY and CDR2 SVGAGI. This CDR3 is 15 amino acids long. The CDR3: CASSSPDRVPYEQYF. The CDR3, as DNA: TGTGCCAGCAGTTCCCCGGACAGGGTTCCCTACGAGCAGTACTTC.

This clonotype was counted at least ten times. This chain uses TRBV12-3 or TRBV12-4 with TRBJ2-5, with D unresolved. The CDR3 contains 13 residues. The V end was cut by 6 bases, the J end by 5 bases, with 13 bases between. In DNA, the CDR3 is TGTGCCAGCAGAGATCCCCTGAAGGAGACCCAGTACTTC. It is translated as CASRDPLKETQYF.

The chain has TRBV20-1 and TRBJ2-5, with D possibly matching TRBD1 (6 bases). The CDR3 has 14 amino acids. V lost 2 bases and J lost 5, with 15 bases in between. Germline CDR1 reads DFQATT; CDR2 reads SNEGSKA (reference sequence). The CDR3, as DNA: TGCAGTGCTAGAAGGGACAAATGGGGGGAGACCCAGTACTTC. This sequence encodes CSARRDKWGETQYF.